The rows below give T cell receptor beta chains drawn from one sample of a study of blood T cell repertoires in COVID-19. Only in-frame clones appear in the TCRdb table, and some are missing; sequencing was by immunoSEQ multiplex PCR. The sample has 90,000 to 150,000 clones; roughly 80% are singletons. Material for sequencing was peripheral blood. The receptors shown here come from a man between 45 and 60 years old with acute or convalescent COVID-19. Each CDR3 is given with its conserved first and last residue. D genes are given only for firm matches. The size entry is marked missing in some rows and otherwise reads once, few, many or a size class.

V gene	clone size	J gene	D gene	CDR3 DNA	CDR3 protein
TRBV19	.	TRBJ1-2	.	TGTGCCAGTAGACCTATGGGGAGCCATGGCTACACCTTC	CASRPMGSHGYTF
TRBV6-6	.	TRBJ1-6	.	TGTGCCAGCAGTTCAGGGGAATCACCCCTCCACTTT	CASSSGESPLHF
TRBV27	few	TRBJ1-1	.	TGTGCCAGCAGTTTTCAGGGGAACACTGAAGCTTTCTTT	CASSFQGNTEAFF
TRBV9	.	TRBJ1-2	TRBD1	TGTGCCAGCAGCGTAGGGTCTTCCGGGACAGATCCCCCTTTCTATGGCTACACCTTC	CASSVGSSGTDPPFYGYTF
TRBV5-1	.	TRBJ2-1	TRBD2	TGCGCCAGCAGCAAAGTCGGGACTATTTACAATGAGCAGTTCTTC	CASSKVGTIYNEQFF
TRBV30	.	TRBJ1-1	TRBD1	TGTGCCTGGAGTGGCGGACAGGGGGCGGTCACTGAAGCTTTCTTT	CAWSGGQGAVTEAFF
TRBV13	.	TRBJ1-4	.	TGTGCCAGCAGCGAGGGTAGACAGGCGAATGAAAAACTGTTTTTT	CASSEGRQANEKLFF
TRBV9	.	TRBJ1-4	.	TGTGCCAGCAGCGTAGCGTCAGGGTTGGGGGAAAAACTGTTTTTT	CASSVASGLGEKLFF
TRBV9	.	TRBJ1-4	TRBD1	TGTGCCAGCAGCTGGGGACAGGGGGATGAAAAACTGTTTTTT	CASSWGQGDEKLFF
TRBV19	.	TRBJ1-1	.	TGTGCCAGTAGTCCCCGGGGGGACCTGAACACTGAAGCTTTCTTT	CASSPRGDLNTEAFF
TRBV19	once	TRBJ1-5	.	TGTGCCAGTAGTGGCAGGGGTTATCAGCCCCAGCATTTT	CASSGRGYQPQHF
TRBV12-5	.	TRBJ2-3	.	TGTGCTAGTGGTTTGGTACTTGGGGACCCCGGGAGTCGAGATACGCAGTATTTT	CASGLVLGDPGSRDTQYF
TRBV5-4	.	TRBJ2-3	.	TGTGCCAGCAGCTCGGACTACCGCACAGATACGCAGTATTTT	CASSSDYRTDTQYF
TRBV19	.	TRBJ2-1	TRBD2	TGTGCCAGTAGTAGCTCGACTAGCGGGGGGGCCAATGAGCAGTTCTTC	CASSSSTSGGANEQFF
TRBV10-1	few	TRBJ2-5	TRBD1	TGCGCCAGTCTCCGGGACAGGGCAGAGACCCAGTACTTC	CASLRDRAETQYF
TRBV9	.	TRBJ2-5	.	TGTGCCAGCAGCGTAGCAGCGTTAGAAGAGACCCAGTACTTC	CASSVAALEETQYF
TRBV4-2	.	TRBJ1-5	.	TGTGCCAGCAGCCAAGAGACCGAGCGAGGACAGCCCCAGCATTTT	CASSQETERGQPQHF
TRBV28	.	TRBJ2-3	TRBD2	TGTGCCAGCACCGTAGAGGGTAGCGGGAAGGATACGCAGTATTTT	CASTVEGSGKDTQYF
TRBV28	.	TRBJ1-5	TRBD1	TGTGCCAGCAGTGGAGGACAGGGGCGGATTGGGCCCCAGCATTTT	CASSGGQGRIGPQHF
TRBV6-1	.	TRBJ1-5	.	TGTGCCAGCAGTGAAGTCAAGAGCTATAATCAGCCCCAGCATTTT	CASSEVKSYNQPQHF
TRBV18	.	TRBJ1-1	.	TGTGCCAGCTCACCTCTGGAGGAGGTGAAGACTGAAGCTTTCTTT	CASSPLEEVKTEAFF
TRBV7-8	.	TRBJ2-7	TRBD1	TGTGCCAGCAGCTTAGTGGCAGGGGGCTTATACGAGCAGTACTTC	CASSLVAGGLYEQYF
TRBV30	.	TRBJ2-7	TRBD2	TGTGCCTGGAGTGGGGGAGGGTCGGCCTACGAGCAGTACTTC	CAWSGGGSAYEQYF
TRBV15	few	TRBJ1-1	.	TGTGCCACCAGCAGAGATACAATTCGCACTGAAGCTTTCTTT	CATSRDTIRTEAFF
TRBV18	.	TRBJ1-4	TRBD1	TGTGCCAGCTCACCGAGAACAGGGGTCTCTAATGAAAAACTGTTTTTT	CASSPRTGVSNEKLFF
TRBV28	.	TRBJ2-3	.	TGTGCCAGCCAAAGCGGGACAACAGATACGCAGTATTTT	CASQSGTTDTQYF
TRBV11-2	.	TRBJ2-7	.	TGTGCCAGCAGCCTACGGGACACGTACGAGCAGTACTTC	CASSLRDTYEQYF
TRBV28	.	TRBJ1-5	.	TGTGCCAGCCTCGAGGTCAGTAGCAATCAGCCCCAGCATTTT	CASLEVSSNQPQHF
TRBV11-2	.	TRBJ2-2	TRBD1	TGTGCCAGCAGCTTAGAACAGGGGGTCACCGGGGAGCTGTTTTTT	CASSLEQGVTGELFF
TRBV2	.	TRBJ2-5	.	TGTGCCAGCAGTGACGGACGGGGCGTGGGGGCGTACCGAGGGGAGACCCAGTACTTC	CASSDGRGVGAYRGETQYF
TRBV13	.	TRBJ2-1	TRBD2	TGTGCCAGCAGCTTAGGACTAGCGGGAATGAGCTCCTACAATGAGCAGTTCTTC	CASSLGLAGMSSYNEQFF
TRBV19	.	TRBJ1-5	.	TGTGCCAGTAGCGCGGACAGCCCTATAGTCGGCAATCAGCCCCAGCATTTT	CASSADSPIVGNQPQHF
TRBV19	.	TRBJ1-5	.	TGTGCCAGTATTAATATTCGGGCGGGAGCAGGGGCTAGCAATCAGCCCCAGCATTTT	CASINIRAGAGASNQPQHF
TRBV6-1	.	TRBJ2-7	.	TGTGCCAGCAGTGAAGCGTCCTTAGTCTACGAGCAGTACTTC	CASSEASLVYEQYF
TRBV29-1	.	TRBJ1-2	.	TGCAGCGTGCCCGGAGGGATAGGCAATGGCTACACCTTC	CSVPGGIGNGYTF
TRBV3-1/TRBV3-2	.	TRBJ1-2	.	TGTGCCAGCAGCCATCTAGGGGGGGGTAACTATGGCTACACCTTC	CASSHLGGGNYGYTF
TRBV19	.	TRBJ2-7	TRBD1	TGTGCCAGTAGTATCGGACAGGTGGCCTACGAGCAGTACTTC	CASSIGQVAYEQYF